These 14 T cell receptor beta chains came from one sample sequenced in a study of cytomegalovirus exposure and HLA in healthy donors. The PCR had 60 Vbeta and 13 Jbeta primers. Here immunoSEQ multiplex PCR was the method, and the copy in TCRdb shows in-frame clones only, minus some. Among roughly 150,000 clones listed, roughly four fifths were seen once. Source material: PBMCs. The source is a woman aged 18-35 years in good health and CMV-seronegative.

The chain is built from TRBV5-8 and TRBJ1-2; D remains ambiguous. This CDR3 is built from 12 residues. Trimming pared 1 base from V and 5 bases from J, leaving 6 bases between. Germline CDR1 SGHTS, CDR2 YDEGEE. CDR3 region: CASSLFRYGYTF. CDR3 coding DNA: TGTGCCAGCAGCTTGTTTCGGTATGGCTACACCTTC.

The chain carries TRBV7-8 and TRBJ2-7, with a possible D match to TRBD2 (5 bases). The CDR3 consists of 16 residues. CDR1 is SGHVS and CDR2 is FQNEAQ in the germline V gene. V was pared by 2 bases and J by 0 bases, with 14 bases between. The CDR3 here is CASSLRTGKSSYEQYF. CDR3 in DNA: TGTGCCAGCAGCTTACGGACGGGGAAATCCTCCTACGAGCAGTACTTC.

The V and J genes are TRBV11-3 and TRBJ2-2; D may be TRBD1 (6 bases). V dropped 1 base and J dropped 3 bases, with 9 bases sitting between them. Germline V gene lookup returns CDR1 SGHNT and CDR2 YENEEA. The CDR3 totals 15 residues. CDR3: CASSLGTVHTGELFF. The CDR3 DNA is TGTGCCAGCAGCTTAGGGACAGTTCACACCGGGGAGCTGTTTTTT.

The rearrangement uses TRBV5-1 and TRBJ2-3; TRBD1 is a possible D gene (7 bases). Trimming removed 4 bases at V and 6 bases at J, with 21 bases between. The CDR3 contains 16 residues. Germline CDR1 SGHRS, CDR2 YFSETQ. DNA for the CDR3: TGCGCCAGCAGCCCGGAGGGGGCCCTGGGCTGGGATACGCAGTATTTT. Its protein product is CASSPEGALGWDTQYF. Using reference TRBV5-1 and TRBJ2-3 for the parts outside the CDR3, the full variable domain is KAGVTQTPRYLIKTRGQQVTLSCSPISGHRSVSWYQQTPGQGLQFLFEYFSETQRNKGNFPGRFSGRQFSNSRSEMNVSTLELGDSALYLCASSPEGALGWDTQYFGPGTRLTVL.

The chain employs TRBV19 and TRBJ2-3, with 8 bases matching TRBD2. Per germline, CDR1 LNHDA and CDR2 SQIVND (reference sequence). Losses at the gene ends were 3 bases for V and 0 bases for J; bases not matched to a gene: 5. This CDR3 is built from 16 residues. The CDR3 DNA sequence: TGTGCCAGTAGTATGAATAGCGGGATTAGCACAGATACGCAGTATTTT. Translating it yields CASSMNSGISTDTQYF.

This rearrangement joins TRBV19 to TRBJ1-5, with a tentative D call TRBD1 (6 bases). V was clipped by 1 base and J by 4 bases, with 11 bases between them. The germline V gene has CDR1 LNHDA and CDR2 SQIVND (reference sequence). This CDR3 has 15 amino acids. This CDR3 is CASSIVGTSNQPQHF. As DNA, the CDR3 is TGTGCCAGTAGTATAGTGGGGACAAGTAATCAGCCCCAGCATTTT.

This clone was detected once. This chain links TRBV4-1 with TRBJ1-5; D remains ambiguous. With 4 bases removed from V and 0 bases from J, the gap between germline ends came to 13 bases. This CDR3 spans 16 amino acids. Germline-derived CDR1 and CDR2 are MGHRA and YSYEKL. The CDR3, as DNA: TGCGCCAGCAGCCCCAGCGGGCAAAATAGCAATCAGCCCCAGCATTTT. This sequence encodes CASSPSGQNSNQPQHF.

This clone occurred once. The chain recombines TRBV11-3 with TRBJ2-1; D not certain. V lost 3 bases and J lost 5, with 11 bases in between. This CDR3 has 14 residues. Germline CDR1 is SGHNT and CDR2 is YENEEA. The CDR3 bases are TGTGCCAGCAGCTTTTCATCTAGTAACAATGAGCAGTTCTTC. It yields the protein CASSFSSSNNEQFF.

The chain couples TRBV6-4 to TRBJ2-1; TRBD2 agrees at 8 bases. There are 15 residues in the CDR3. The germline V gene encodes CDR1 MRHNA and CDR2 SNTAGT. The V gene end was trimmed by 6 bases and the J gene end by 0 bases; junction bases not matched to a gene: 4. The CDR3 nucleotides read TGTGCCAGCAGCCGCGGGACTAGCTCCTACAATGAGCAGTTCTTC. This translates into CASSRGTSSYNEQFF.

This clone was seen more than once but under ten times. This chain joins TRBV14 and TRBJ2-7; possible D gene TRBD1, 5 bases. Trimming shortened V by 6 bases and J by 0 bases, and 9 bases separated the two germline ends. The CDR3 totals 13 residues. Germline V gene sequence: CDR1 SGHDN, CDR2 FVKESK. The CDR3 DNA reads TGTGCCAGCAGGCTGCAGGGCTCCTACGAGCAGTACTTC. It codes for CASRLQGSYEQYF.

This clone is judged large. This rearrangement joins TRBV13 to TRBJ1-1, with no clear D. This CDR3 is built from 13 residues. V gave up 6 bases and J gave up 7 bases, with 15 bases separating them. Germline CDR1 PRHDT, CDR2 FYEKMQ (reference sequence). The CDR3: CASREGMSFEAFF. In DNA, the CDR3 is TGTGCCAGCAGGGAGGGTATGAGCTTTGAAGCTTTCTTT.

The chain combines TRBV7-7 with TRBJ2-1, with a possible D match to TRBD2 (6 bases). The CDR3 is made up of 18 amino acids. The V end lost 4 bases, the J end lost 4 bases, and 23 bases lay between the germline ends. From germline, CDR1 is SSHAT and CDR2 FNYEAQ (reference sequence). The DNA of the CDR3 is TGTGCCAGCAGCTCCTCCCCGAGACTAGGCACGGGTTACAATGAGCAGTTCTTC. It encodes CASSSSPRLGTGYNEQFF.

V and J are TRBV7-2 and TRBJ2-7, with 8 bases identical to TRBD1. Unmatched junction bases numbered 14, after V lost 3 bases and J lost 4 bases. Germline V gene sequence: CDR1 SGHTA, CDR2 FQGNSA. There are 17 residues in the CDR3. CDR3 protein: CASSFSRKTGVGYEQYF. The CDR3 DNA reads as TGTGCCAGCAGCTTTAGTAGGAAGACAGGGGTCGGATACGAGCAGTACTTC. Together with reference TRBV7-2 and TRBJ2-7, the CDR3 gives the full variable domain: GAGVSQSPSNKVTEKGKDVELRCDPISGHTALYWYRQSLGQGLEFLIYFQGNSAPDKSGLPSDRFSAERTGGSVSTLTIQRTQQEDSAVYLCASSFSRKTGVGYEQYFGPGTRLTVT.

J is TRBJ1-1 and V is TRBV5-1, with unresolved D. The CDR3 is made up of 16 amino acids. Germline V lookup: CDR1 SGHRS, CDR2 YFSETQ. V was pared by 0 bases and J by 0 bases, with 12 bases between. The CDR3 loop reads CASSLALPGVNTEAFF. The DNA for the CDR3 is TGCGCCAGCAGCTTGGCCCTCCCGGGAGTGAACACTGAAGCTTTCTTT. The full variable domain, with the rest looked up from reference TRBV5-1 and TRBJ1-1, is KAGVTQTPRYLIKTRGQQVTLSCSPISGHRSVSWYQQTPGQGLQFLFEYFSETQRNKGNFPGRFSGRQFSNSRSEMNVSTLELGDSALYLCASSLALPGVNTEAFFGQGTRLTVV.